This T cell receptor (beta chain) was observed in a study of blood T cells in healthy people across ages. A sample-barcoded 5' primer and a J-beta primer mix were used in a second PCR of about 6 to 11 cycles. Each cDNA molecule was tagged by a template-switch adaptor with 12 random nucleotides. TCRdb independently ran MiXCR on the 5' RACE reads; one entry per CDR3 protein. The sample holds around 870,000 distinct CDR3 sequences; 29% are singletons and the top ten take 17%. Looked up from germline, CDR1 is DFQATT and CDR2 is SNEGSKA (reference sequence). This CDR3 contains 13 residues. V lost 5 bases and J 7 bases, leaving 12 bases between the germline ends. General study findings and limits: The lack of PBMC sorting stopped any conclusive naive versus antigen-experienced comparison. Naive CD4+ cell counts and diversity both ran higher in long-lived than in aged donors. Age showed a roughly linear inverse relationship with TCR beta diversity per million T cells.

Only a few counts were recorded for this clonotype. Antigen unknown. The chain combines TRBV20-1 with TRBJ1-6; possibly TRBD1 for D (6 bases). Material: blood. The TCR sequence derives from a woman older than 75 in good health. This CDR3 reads CSARARGNSPLHF. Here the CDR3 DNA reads TGCAGTGCTCGGGCCAGGGGCAATTCACCCCTCCACTTT.